These 21 T cell receptor beta chains share one sample of origin, sequenced in a study of shared clonotypes between healthy human individuals. This table comes from immunoSEQ multiplex PCR, and its TCRdb copy is limited to in-frame clones, with some not included. The repertoire has over a million clones, 95% to 97% of them found once; the top ten carry approximately 1.1%. Sequenced sample: naive CD4+ T cells sorted from blood. Subset here: CD45RA+ positively selected. These receptors all come from a man aged 25-45 years in good health.

The chain carries TRBV28 and TRBJ2-7, with TRBD2 as a possible D gene (5 bases). The V gene's germline CDR1 is MDHEN and CDR2 SYDVKM. The ends were cut back, 2 bases at V and 4 bases at J, with 27 bases in the middle. The CDR3 has 19 amino acids. DNA for the CDR3: TGTGCCAGCAGTTTACGGTTACAGATCAGCGGCATTGGCGGATACGAGCAGTACTTC. Translating gives CASSLRLQISGIGGYEQYF.

The rearrangement uses TRBV5-4 and TRBJ2-3; D gene unclear. The CDR3 is 13 residues long. Germline V lookup: CDR1 SGHNT, CDR2 YYREEE (reference sequence). Trimming removed 5 bases from V and 0 bases from J, with 7 bases in between. The CDR3 protein is CASSGPSTDTQYF. Here the CDR3 DNA reads TGTGCCAGCAGTGGGCCGAGCACAGATACGCAGTATTTT.

The chain links TRBV7-3 to TRBJ1-5; no definite D call. Per germline, CDR1 SGHTA and CDR2 FQGTGA. The CDR3 runs to 14 residues. V was pared by 2 bases and J by 9 bases, with 14 bases between. In nucleotides, the CDR3 is TGTGCCAGCAGCTTAGAGGCGGTGAGTCGGCCCCAGCATTTT. Its translation: CASSLEAVSRPQHF.

This clone turned up a few times. This chain connects TRBV7-6 to TRBJ2-7; the D is unclear. The length of the CDR3 is 12 residues. Germline V CDR1 and CDR2: SGHVS, FNYEAQ. With 2 bases removed from V and 7 bases from J, the gap between germline ends came to 9 bases. CDR3 nucleotides: TGTGCCAGCAGCTTAAGTTACGCAGAGCAGTACTTC. This sequence encodes CASSLSYAEQYF. Complete variable domain (other parts from reference TRBV7-6 and TRBJ2-7): GAGVSQSPRYKVTKRGQDVALRCDPISGHVSLYWYRQALGQGPEFLTYFNYEAQQDKSGLPNDRFSAERPEGSISTLTIQRTEQRDSAMYRCASSLSYAEQYFGPGTRLTVT.

The chain recombines TRBV5-1 with TRBJ2-1, with D possibly TRBD2 on 5 matching bases. V lost 0 bases to trimming and J lost 7 bases, with 20 bases between them. The germline gives CDR1 SGHRS, CDR2 YFSETQ. The CDR3 runs 17 residues. The CDR3 nucleotides read TGCGCCAGCAGCTTGGGATTAGTGACGGCCCGGGGAAATGAGCAGTTCTTC. This gives the protein CASSLGLVTARGNEQFF. Full variable domain (remainder filled in from reference TRBV5-1 and TRBJ2-1): KAGVTQTPRYLIKTRGQQVTLSCSPISGHRSVSWYQQTPGQGLQFLFEYFSETQRNKGNFPGRFSGRQFSNSRSEMNVSTLELGDSALYLCASSLGLVTARGNEQFFGPGTRLTVL.

CDR3: CASSVGTGSSGANVLTF. CDR3 DNA sequence: TGTGCCAGTAGTGTGGGGACAGGCAGCTCTGGGGCCAACGTCCTGACTTTC. The chain carries TRBV19 and TRBJ2-6, with TRBD1 identical over 8 bases. CDR1 and CDR2 (germline): LNHDA, SQIVND (reference sequence). The CDR3 runs 17 residues. J was trimmed by 0 bases and V by 5 bases; bases with no gene match: 6.

The gene calls are TRBV5-6 and TRBJ2-7, with D uncertain. CDR1 and CDR2 (germline): SGHDT, YYEEEE. Trimming stripped 4 bases from V and 7 bases from J, with 21 bases between. This CDR3 comprises 15 residues. This CDR3 is CASSPTPLYVGEQYF. CDR3 nucleotides: TGTGCCAGCAGCCCTACTCCGCTCTATGTTGGGGAGCAGTACTTC.

The V call is TRBV4-1, the J call TRBJ2-1; TRBD2 aligns across 11 bases. This CDR3 contains 15 residues. The germline V gene encodes CDR1 MGHRA and CDR2 YSYEKL. V dropped 5 bases and J dropped 8; count of bases not matched to a gene: 8. The CDR3, as DNA: TGCGCCAGCAGCAGGGGGCTAGCGGGAGGTTATGAGCAGTTCTTC. This encodes CASSRGLAGGYEQFF.

The chain employs TRBV7-9 and TRBJ2-7; D assignment may be TRBD1 or TRBD2 (5 bases each). In germline, CDR1 is SEHNR, CDR2 FQNEAQ (reference sequence). This CDR3 is 15 amino acids long. The germline V and J ends were trimmed by 5 bases and 3 bases, with 17 bases remaining between them. The CDR3 loop is CASSPRGVRGYEQYF. In DNA form, the CDR3 reads TGTGCCAGCAGCCCCCGAGGGGTACGGGGCTACGAGCAGTACTTC.

Regarding this clone: Additional DNA sequences in this sample encode the identical CDR3. The V and J genes are TRBV6-5 and TRBJ2-2, with D uncertain. Germline CDR1 reads MNHEY; CDR2 reads SVGAGI. This CDR3 comprises 13 residues. V lost 6 bases and J 1 base, leaving 6 bases between the germline ends. CDR3 amino acids: CASRTRNTGELFF. CDR3 coding DNA: TGTGCCAGCAGGACCCGGAACACCGGGGAGCTGTTTTTT.

Comments on this clone: The identical CDR3 is also encoded by other nucleotide sequences in the sample. The chain combines TRBV5-1 with TRBJ2-7, with D possibly TRBD2 on 6 matching bases. Trimming cost V 0 bases and J 3 bases, with 10 bases left between them. CDR3 length: 14 amino acids. Germline V gene sequence: CDR1 SGHRS, CDR2 YFSETQ. The CDR3 DNA is TGCGCCAGCAGCTTGGCCGGGAGTAGCTACGAGCAGTACTTC. The encoded protein is CASSLAGSSYEQYF.

The CDR3 loop reads CATGRDPLSYEQYF. The CDR3 DNA is TGTGCCACCGGGAGGGATCCTCTGTCCTACGAGCAGTACTTC. The chain carries TRBV10-3 and TRBJ2-7; 8 bases line up with TRBD2. The germline V gene encodes CDR1 ENHRY and CDR2 SYGVKD. J gave up 1 base and V 10 bases, and 9 bases lay outside the gene matches. There are 14 residues in the CDR3.

This chain joins TRBV9 and TRBJ2-1, with 11 bases fitting TRBD2. This CDR3 has 18 amino acids. Germline CDR1 is SGDLS and CDR2 is YYNGEE. V dropped 0 bases and J dropped 1; count of bases not matched to a gene: 6. The CDR3, as DNA: TGTGCCAGCAGCGTAGGCCCTAGCGGGAGGAGTTCCTACAATGAGCAGTTCTTC. Protein sequence: CASSVGPSGRSSYNEQFF.

CDR3 in amino acids: CASSLTLGGSGNTIYF. CDR3 nucleotides: TGCGCCAGCAGCTTGACGTTGGGGGGCTCTGGAAACACCATATATTTT. The chain joins TRBV5-1 to TRBJ1-3, with D perhaps matching TRBD1 (5 bases). This CDR3 spans 16 amino acids. The germline CDR1 and CDR2 sequences are SGHRS and YFSETQ. The V end was cut by 1 base, the J end by 0 bases, with 11 bases between.

CDR3 bases: TGTGCCAGCAGTTGGCGGGAGGGCTCCTACGAGCAGTACTTC. Its translation is CASSWREGSYEQYF. The J gene is TRBJ2-7, the V gene TRBV6-5, with 9 positions matching TRBD2. Trimming took 4 bases from V and 0 from J; bases not matched to a gene: 1. CDR1 is MNHEY, CDR2 SVGAGI, per germline. This CDR3 has 14 residues.

J is TRBJ2-3 and V is TRBV18; a possible D gene is TRBD1 (5 bases). Germline values: CDR1 KGHSH, CDR2 LQKENI. V gave up 4 bases and J gave up 6 bases, with 11 bases separating them. The CDR3 has 13 amino acids. The CDR3 sequence is CASSRADTDTQYF. In DNA form, the CDR3 reads TGTGCCAGCTCACGCGCGGACACGGATACGCAGTATTTT.

This chain joins TRBV10-3 and TRBJ2-7; weak D call: TRBD1 (6 bases). Per the germline V gene, CDR1 is ENHRY and CDR2 is SYGVKD. V was trimmed by 2 bases and J by 4 bases, leaving 12 bases between them. The CDR3 extends over 14 amino acids. The CDR3 DNA reads TGTGCCATCAGTGAGGGTGGGACATCATACGAGCAGTACTTC. This encodes CAISEGGTSYEQYF.

The chain carries TRBV4-1 and TRBJ1-2; no firm D call. The V end was cut by 0 bases, the J end by 6 bases, with 11 bases between. This CDR3 region has 14 residues. Germline V gene data show CDR1 as MGHRA and CDR2 as YSYEKL. In DNA, the CDR3 is TGCGCCAGCAGCCAAGATCCCAGGCGGCATGGCTACACCTTC. The encoded protein is CASSQDPRRHGYTF.

The rearrangement joins TRBV5-4 to TRBJ2-7, with 10 bases fitting TRBD2. This CDR3 comprises 16 residues. Trimming at V came to 2 bases and at J to 4 bases, leaving 9 bases not matched to a gene. From germline, CDR1 is SGHNT and CDR2 YYREEE (reference sequence). CDR3 bases: TGTGCCAGCAGCTTAAACACAGCGGGAGGGCCGTACGAGCAGTACTTC. Translated: CASSLNTAGGPYEQYF.

The genes are TRBV29-1 and TRBJ2-7, with 10 bases identical to TRBD2. The V segment lost 5 bases and the J segment 5 bases; nucleotides outside the gene matches: 6. The CDR3 length is 13 residues. In germline, CDR1 is SQVTM, CDR2 ANQGSEA. The CDR3: CSVRLAGIDEQYF. Here the CDR3 DNA reads TGCAGCGTTAGACTAGCGGGTATCGACGAGCAGTACTTC.

The chain carries TRBV5-6 and TRBJ2-7; perhaps TRBD1 as D (5 bases). V was trimmed by 3 bases and J by 2 bases, leaving 12 bases between them. This CDR3 comprises 14 residues. Germline V lookup: CDR1 SGHDT, CDR2 YYEEEE. The CDR3 DNA reads as TGTGCCAGCAGCTACAGGACGGCGGCCTACGAGCAGTACTTC. Encoded protein: CASSYRTAAYEQYF.